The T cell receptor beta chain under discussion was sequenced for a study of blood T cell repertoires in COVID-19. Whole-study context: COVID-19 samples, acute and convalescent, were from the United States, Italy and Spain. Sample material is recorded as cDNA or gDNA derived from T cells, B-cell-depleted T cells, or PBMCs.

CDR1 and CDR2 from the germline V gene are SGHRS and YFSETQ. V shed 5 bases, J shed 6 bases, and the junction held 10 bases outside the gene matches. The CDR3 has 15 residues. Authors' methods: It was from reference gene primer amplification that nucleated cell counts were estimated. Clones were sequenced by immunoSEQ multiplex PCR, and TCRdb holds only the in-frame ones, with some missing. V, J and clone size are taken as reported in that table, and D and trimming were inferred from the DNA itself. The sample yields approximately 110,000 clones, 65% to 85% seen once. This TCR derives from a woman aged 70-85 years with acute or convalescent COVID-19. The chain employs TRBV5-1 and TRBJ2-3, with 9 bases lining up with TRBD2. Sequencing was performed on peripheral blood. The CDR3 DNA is TGCGCCAGCAGGGCCTTAGCGGGAGAGGGGGATACGCAGTATTTT. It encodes CASRALAGEGDTQYF.